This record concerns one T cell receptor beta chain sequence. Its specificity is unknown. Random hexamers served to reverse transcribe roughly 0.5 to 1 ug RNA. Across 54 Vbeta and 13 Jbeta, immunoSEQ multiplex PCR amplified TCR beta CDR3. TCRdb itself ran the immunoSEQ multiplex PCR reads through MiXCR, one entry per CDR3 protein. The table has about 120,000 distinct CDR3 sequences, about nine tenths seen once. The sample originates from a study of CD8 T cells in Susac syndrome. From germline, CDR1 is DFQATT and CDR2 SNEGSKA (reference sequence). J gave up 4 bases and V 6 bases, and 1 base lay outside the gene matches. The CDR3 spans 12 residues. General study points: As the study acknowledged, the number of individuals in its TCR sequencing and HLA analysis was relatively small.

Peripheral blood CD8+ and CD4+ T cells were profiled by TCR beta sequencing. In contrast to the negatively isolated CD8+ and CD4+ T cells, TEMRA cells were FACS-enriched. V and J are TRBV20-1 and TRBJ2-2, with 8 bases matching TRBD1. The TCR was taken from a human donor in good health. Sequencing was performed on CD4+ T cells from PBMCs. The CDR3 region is CSAGQGTGELFF. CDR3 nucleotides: TGCAGTGCCGGACAGGGCACCGGGGAGCTGTTTTTT.